A single sample is the source of the 24 T cell receptor beta chains below, sequenced in a study of post-analysis software for immune sequencing data (dated by TCRdb to about 2015). These TCRs' antigens remain unknown. The receptor library was made with PCR. Sequencing was carried out with an Illumina HiSeq 2500. Unique molecular identifiers were incorporated into TCR beta cDNA libraries to reduce PCR and sequencing biases. The public reads were reprocessed in TCRdb via fastp at Q25 and MiXCR, keeping in-frame beta chains. Rows with one shared CDR3 protein collapse into an entry with the most common genes and DNA. The sample table lists about 540,000 distinct CDR3 sequences, around 36% of them with a count of one. Under 7% of the sample lies in the top ten. Results and caveats for the whole study, not just this receptor: Patients showed significantly higher frequencies than controls for roughly 5 TRBV segments, among them TRBV5-6, TRBV5-1 and TRBV20-1.

The sample consisted of blood. The receptors derive from a girl aged 2-17 years with multiple sclerosis.

A few counts support this clonotype. The genes are TRBV6-7 and TRBJ1-2; D remains ambiguous. TRBV6-7 is recorded as an ORF, its role being uncertain. V gave up 2 bases and J gave up 2 bases, with 6 bases separating them. The CDR3 extends over 13 amino acids. The CDR3 spells CASSYGVNYGYTF. The CDR3 DNA is TGTGCCAGCAGTTACGGGGTGAACTATGGCTACACCTTC.

V and J are TRBV10-3 and TRBJ2-5; TRBD1 agrees at 8 bases. CDR3 size: 14 residues. V shed 6 bases and J 1 base; nucleotides not matched to a gene: 4. From germline, CDR1 is ENHRY and CDR2 SYGVKD. The CDR3 nucleotides are TGTGCCATCAGGGAGGGACAGGTCCAAGAGACCCAGTACTTC. Translated, it gives CAIREGQVQETQYF.

This clonotype was counted at least ten times. This chain connects TRBV20-1 to TRBJ2-1, with D possibly TRBD2 on 6 matching bases. Trimming shortened V by 0 bases and J by 5 bases, and 20 bases separated the two germline ends. This CDR3 has 17 residues. Germline CDR1 is DFQATT and CDR2 is SNEGSKA (reference sequence). CDR3 residues: CSARDLRRGFNHNEQFF. The CDR3 DNA is TGCAGTGCTAGAGATCTTCGGCGGGGTTTTAACCACAATGAGCAGTTCTTC.

The V gene is TRBV12-3 or TRBV12-4, the J gene TRBJ1-2; D uncertain. The ends were cut back, 3 bases at V and 0 bases at J, with 11 bases in the middle. The CDR3 runs 15 residues. The CDR3 DNA reads as TGTGCCAGCAGTTTCGGGGTCAGCTCTAACTATGGCTACACCTTC. Protein sequence: CASSFGVSSNYGYTF.

This clonotype showed up just a few times. The chain carries TRBV10-3 and TRBJ1-2; TRBD1 aligns across 7 bases. Looked up from germline, CDR1 is ENHRY and CDR2 is SYGVKD. This CDR3 comprises 16 residues. With V trimmed by 3 bases and J by 4 bases, 11 bases remained unmatched. CDR3 residues: CAISDPTSGQTYGYTF. The DNA of the CDR3 is TGTGCCATCAGTGATCCAACTTCGGGACAGACCTATGGCTACACCTTC.

This clonotype appeared a few times. The chain employs TRBV7-8 and TRBJ2-1; TRBD1 aligns across 8 bases. V shed 1 base and J 10 bases; nucleotides not matched to a gene: 12. This CDR3 is 16 amino acids long. CDR1 is SGHVS, CDR2 FQNEAQ, per germline. The CDR3 region is CASSLVKYRGSYEQFF. The CDR3 coding sequence is TGTGCCAGCAGCTTAGTTAAGTACAGGGGGTCCTACGAGCAGTTCTTC. Looking up the rest from reference TRBV7-8 and TRBJ2-1 gives the full variable domain: GAGVSQSPRYKVAKRGQDVALRCDPISGHVSLFWYQQALGQGPEFLTYFQNEAQLDKSGLPSDRFFAERPEGSVSTLKIQRTQQEDSAVYLCASSLVKYRGSYEQFFGPGTRLTVL.

The J gene is TRBJ2-1, the V gene TRBV4-2; 13 bases are a match to TRBD2. Unmatched junction bases numbered 10, after V lost 4 bases and J lost 4 bases. There are 18 residues in the CDR3. CDR1 is LGHNA and CDR2 is YNFKEQ in the germline V gene. The CDR3: CASSLEGQTSGGYNEQFF. The DNA of the CDR3 is TGTGCCAGCAGCCTCGAGGGACAGACTAGCGGGGGGTACAATGAGCAGTTCTTC.

This clonotype was recorded only once. V usage is TRBV3-1 and J usage is TRBJ2-7, with 7 bases that match TRBD1. The CDR3 contains 14 residues. Germline lookup yields CDR1 LGHDT and CDR2 YNNKEL (reference sequence). J was trimmed by 4 bases and V by 4 bases; bases with no gene match: 7. CDR3 residues: CASSRGQASYEQYF. The CDR3 DNA reads TGTGCCAGCAGCCGTGGACAGGCTTCATACGAGCAGTACTTC.

On this clonotype itself: The junction shows a germline mismatch at one end, possibly a read error. CDR3 residues: CTSSTRTASYEQYF. Here the CDR3 DNA reads TGTACCAGCAGTACCAGGACGGCATCCTACGAGCAGTACTTC. The V and J genes are TRBV9 and TRBJ2-7; D gene unclear. Germline CDR1 is SGDLS and CDR2 is YYNGEE. This CDR3 contains 14 residues.

This clonotype has more than one count but fewer than ten. CDR3 sequence (DNA): TGCAGCGTTGAAGGTCTATTCACAGATACGCAGTATTTT. This encodes CSVEGLFTDTQYF. This sequence joins TRBV29-1 and TRBJ2-3; D not resolved. This CDR3 is built from 13 residues. V dropped 1 base and J dropped 2 bases, with 7 bases sitting between them. The V gene's germline CDR1 is SQVTM and CDR2 ANQGSEA.

This clonotype has only a few counts. The chain combines TRBV6-4 with TRBJ2-7; 11 nucleotides line up with TRBD1. V shed 7 bases, J shed 3 bases, and the junction held 11 bases outside the gene matches. Germline V gene lookup returns CDR1 MRHNA and CDR2 SNTAGT. This CDR3 comprises 16 residues. DNA of the CDR3: TGTGCCAGCATTGGGTCGGGACAGGGGGTCGACTACGAGCAGTACTTC. Protein sequence: CASIGSGQGVDYEQYF.

J is TRBJ2-3 and V is TRBV5-1, with 15 bases matching TRBD2. The CDR3 has 17 residues. Germline CDR1 and CDR2: SGHRS and YFSETQ. The junction had 7 bases not matched to a gene; V was cut back by 3 bases and J by 5 bases. This CDR3 is CASSSGLAGGREDTQYF. CDR3 coding DNA: TGCGCCAGCAGCTCCGGACTAGCGGGGGGGCGCGAAGATACGCAGTATTTT.

The rearrangement joins TRBV20-1 to TRBJ1-5, with 7 nucleotides matching TRBD1. Germline lookup yields CDR1 DFQATT and CDR2 SNEGSKA (reference sequence). This CDR3 has 14 residues. With V trimmed by 3 bases and J by 3 bases, 5 bases remained unmatched. The DNA for the CDR3 is TGCAGTGCTAGTTTGGGACAGCTCAATCAGCCCCAGCATTTT. This encodes CSASLGQLNQPQHF.

This CDR3 is CASSIGDYGYTF. CDR3 in DNA: TGCGCCAGCAGCATTGGGGACTATGGCTACACCTTC. The J gene is TRBJ1-2, the V gene TRBV5-1; no reliable D call. With 4 bases removed from V and 3 bases from J, the gap between germline ends came to 7 bases. CDR1 is SGHRS and CDR2 is YFSETQ in the germline V gene. The CDR3 has 12 residues.

This clonotype has more than one count but fewer than ten. The chain couples TRBV29-1 to TRBJ1-2; 7 positions agree with TRBD1. CDR1 is SQVTM and CDR2 is ANQGSEA in the germline V gene. The CDR3 loop spans 14 amino acids. The trim removed 1 base at V and 1 base at J, leaving 3 bases unmatched. CDR3 in DNA: TGCAGCGTTGAAGGACAGGGCCTTAACTATGGCTACACCTTC. It codes for CSVEGQGLNYGYTF.

CDR3 amino acids: CASSMGKGNNEQFF. Here the CDR3 DNA reads TGTGCCAGTAGTATGGGTAAGGGGAACAATGAGCAGTTCTTC. The V and J genes are TRBV19 and TRBJ2-1; TRBD1 might be the D (5 bases). Germline CDR1 is LNHDA and CDR2 is SQIVND (reference sequence). The CDR3 runs 14 residues. With 3 bases removed from V and 5 bases from J, the gap between germline ends came to 11 bases.

This clonotype was recorded a few times. J is TRBJ1-1 and V is TRBV7-2; 7 bases line up with TRBD1. V shed 4 bases and J 7 bases; nucleotides not matched to a gene: 9. The germline CDR1 and CDR2 sequences are SGHTA and FQGNSA. This CDR3 comprises 14 residues. Here the CDR3 DNA reads TGTGCCAGCAGCTACGACAGGGTCAGTAATGAAGCTTTCTTT. Protein product: CASSYDRVSNEAFF.

The V gene is TRBV4-1, the J gene TRBJ2-7, with unresolved D. The germline V gene has CDR1 MGHRA and CDR2 YSYEKL. The length of the CDR3 is 13 residues. The V end lost 2 bases, the J end lost 4 bases, and 9 bases lay between the germline ends. In DNA, the CDR3 is TGCGCCAGCAGCCAACAGACGGAGTACGAGCAGTACTTC. Protein product: CASSQQTEYEQYF.

Worth noting for this clonotype: No conserved phenylalanine or tryptophan ends this CDR3, so it is likely a read error. This chain joins TRBV4-2 and TRBJ2-5, with TRBD2 matching 11 bases. Germline V gene lookup returns CDR1 LGHNA and CDR2 YNFKEQ. This CDR3 comprises 16 residues. The trim removed 5 bases at V and 3 bases at J, leaving 8 bases unmatched. In nucleotides, the CDR3 is TGTGCCAGCAGCTCCCGACTAGCGGGGCCCAAAGAGACCCAGTACTGC. Its translation: CASSSRLAGPKETQYC.

In this sample, this clonotype turned up a few times. This chain uses TRBV7-6 with TRBJ2-1; D not certain. Germline CDR1 and CDR2: SGHVS and FNYEAQ. CDR3 length: 15 residues. V lost 5 bases to trimming and J lost 7 bases, with 18 bases between them. The CDR3 sequence is CASSPTGLTSNEQFF. The CDR3 coding sequence is TGTGCCAGCAGCCCAACGGGTCTTACCTCGAATGAGCAGTTCTTC. The full variable domain, its missing parts supplied by reference TRBV7-6 and TRBJ2-1, is GAGVSQSPRYKVTKRGQDVALRCDPISGHVSLYWYRQALGQGPEFLTYFNYEAQQDKSGLPNDRFSAERPEGSISTLTIQRTEQRDSAMYRCASSPTGLTSNEQFFGPGTRLTVL.

Details on this clonotype: The junction departs from the called germline gene at one end, perhaps through a read error. The chain employs TRBV20-1 and TRBJ2-7; TRBD2 aligns across 9 bases. The CDR3 covers 15 residues. CDR1 DFQATT and CDR2 SNEGSKA come from the germline V gene (reference sequence). DNA for the CDR3: TGCAGTGCTAGAGATCCACAGACTAGCGGCCACGAACAGTACTTC. It specifies CSARDPQTSGHEQYF.

The V and J genes are TRBV5-1 and TRBJ2-5, with TRBD2 matching over 7 bases. CDR3 length equals 14 residues. Germline V gene lookup returns CDR1 SGHRS and CDR2 YFSETQ. The V segment lost 3 bases and the J segment 2 bases; nucleotides outside the gene matches: 4. DNA of the CDR3: TGCGCCAGCAGCTCCCATAGCGGGCAAGAGACCCAGTACTTC. This encodes CASSSHSGQETQYF.

About this clonotype itself: This may arise from a read error, as a much more abundant clone is one base away. The chain uses TRBV20-1 and TRBJ2-7; TRBD2 matches 10 bases. V dropped 3 bases and J dropped 4; count of bases not matched to a gene: 6. CDR3 length: 14 residues. Germline CDR1 and CDR2: DFQATT and SNEGSKA (reference sequence). The CDR3 region has the DNA TGCAGTGCTAGTGATCTAGCGGGGGTATACGAGCAGTACTTC. The encoded protein is CSASDLAGVYEQYF.

This clonotype has ten or more counts. The J gene is TRBJ2-3, the V gene TRBV5-1, with D perhaps TRBD2 (6 bases). The V and J ends lost 4 bases and 0 bases respectively, with 9 bases between them. The CDR3 extends over 14 amino acids. CDR1 is SGHRS and CDR2 is YFSETQ in the germline V gene. DNA for the CDR3: TGCGCCAGCAGCCCCGGGACTAGCACAGATACGCAGTATTTT. Protein sequence: CASSPGTSTDTQYF.